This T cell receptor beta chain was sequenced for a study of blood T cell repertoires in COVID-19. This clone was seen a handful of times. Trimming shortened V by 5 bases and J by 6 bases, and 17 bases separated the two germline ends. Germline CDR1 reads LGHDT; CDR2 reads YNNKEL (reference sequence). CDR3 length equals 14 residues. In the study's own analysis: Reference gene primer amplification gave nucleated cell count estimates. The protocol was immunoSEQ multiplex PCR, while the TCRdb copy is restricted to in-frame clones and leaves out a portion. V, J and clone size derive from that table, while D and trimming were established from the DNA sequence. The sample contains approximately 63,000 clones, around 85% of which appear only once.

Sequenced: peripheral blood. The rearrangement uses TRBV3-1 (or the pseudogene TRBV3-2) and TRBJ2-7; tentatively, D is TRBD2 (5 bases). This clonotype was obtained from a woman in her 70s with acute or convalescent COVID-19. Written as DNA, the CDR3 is TGTGCCAGCAGCGATCACGGGGTTCGTACCGAGCAGTACTTC. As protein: CASSDHGVRTEQYF.